This T cell receptor beta chain emerged from a study of CD8 T cells in Susac syndrome. From germline, CDR1 is LGHDT and CDR2 YNNKEL (reference sequence). V was shortened by 2 bases and J by 3 bases, with 25 bases between the two germline ends. There are 19 residues in the CDR3. The authors reverse transcribed roughly 0.5 to 1 ug RNA with random hexamers. Amplification of the TCR beta CDR3 was carried out by immunoSEQ multiplex PCR, which spanned a total of 54 Vbeta and 13 Jbeta segments. MiXCR was run by TCRdb on the immunoSEQ multiplex PCR reads, yielding one entry per CDR3 protein. The sample gives more than 110,000 distinct CDR3 sequences, 95% of which show up once; 0.13% to 0.15% is in the top ten. CD8+ and CD4+ blood T cells underwent TCR beta sequencing.

The sequencing input was CD4+ T cells from PBMCs. The TCR comes from a human donor with Susac syndrome. The chain recombines TRBV3-1 with TRBJ1-2; no firm D call. The DNA of the CDR3 is TGTGCCAGCAGCCAATCGAATCAGGATCACAGAACTAGGGACTATGGCTACACCTTC. Protein product: CASSQSNQDHRTRDYGYTF.